This TCR beta chain was observed in a study of OX40 agonist ivuxolimab in advanced cancers. Study background: Patients' therapy was ivuxolimab, an antibody that acts as an agonist of OX40 (CD134). Of the patients, three showed partial responses, one with hepatocellular carcinoma and two with cutaneous melanoma. Males comprised roughly four fifths of the group, whose mean age was roughly 64 years (range about 20 to 85).

Autoimmune disease history or systemic immunosuppression led to patient exclusion. Measured with immunoSEQ multiplex PCR; TCRdb has only the in-frame clones, and not every one. The data hold 40,000 or so clones, with more than 75% observed a single time. CDR1 is LNHNV, CDR2 YYDKDF, per germline (reference sequence). The CDR3 loop spans 13 amino acids. V was trimmed by 5 bases and J by 4 bases, leaving 9 bases between them. The sequencing here drew on CD4+ or CD8+ T cells sorted from blood, taken in a trial of the OX40 agonist ivuxolimab. The source of this sequence is an adult with an advanced solid tumor such as melanoma, head and neck, liver or kidney cancer. The chain employs TRBV15 and TRBJ1-5; tentative D call: TRBD1 (5 bases). CDR3 region: CATSSGLNQPQHF. The CDR3 nucleotides are TGTGCCACCAGCTCGGGGCTTAATCAGCCCCAGCATTTT.